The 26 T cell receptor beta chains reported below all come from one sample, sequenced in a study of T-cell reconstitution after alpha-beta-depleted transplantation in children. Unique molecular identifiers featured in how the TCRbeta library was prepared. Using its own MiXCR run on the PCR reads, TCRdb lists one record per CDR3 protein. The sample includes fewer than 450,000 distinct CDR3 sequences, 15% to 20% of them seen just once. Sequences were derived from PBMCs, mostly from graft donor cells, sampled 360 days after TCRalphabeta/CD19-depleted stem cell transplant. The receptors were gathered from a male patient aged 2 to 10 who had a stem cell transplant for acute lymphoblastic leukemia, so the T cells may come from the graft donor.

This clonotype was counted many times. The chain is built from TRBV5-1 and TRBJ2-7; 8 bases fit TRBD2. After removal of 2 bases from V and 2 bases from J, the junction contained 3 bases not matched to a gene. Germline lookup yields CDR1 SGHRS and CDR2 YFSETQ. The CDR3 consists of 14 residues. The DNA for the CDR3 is TGCGCCAGCAGCTTCGGGACTAGAACCTACGAGCAGTACTTC. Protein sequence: CASSFGTRTYEQYF.

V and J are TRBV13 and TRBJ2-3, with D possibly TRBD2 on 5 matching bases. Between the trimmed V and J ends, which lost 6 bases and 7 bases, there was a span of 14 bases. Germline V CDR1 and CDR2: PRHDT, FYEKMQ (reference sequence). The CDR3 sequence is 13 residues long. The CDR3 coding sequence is TGTGCCAGCAGACCGCTCCTAGCTAATACGCAGTATTTT. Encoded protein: CASRPLLANTQYF.

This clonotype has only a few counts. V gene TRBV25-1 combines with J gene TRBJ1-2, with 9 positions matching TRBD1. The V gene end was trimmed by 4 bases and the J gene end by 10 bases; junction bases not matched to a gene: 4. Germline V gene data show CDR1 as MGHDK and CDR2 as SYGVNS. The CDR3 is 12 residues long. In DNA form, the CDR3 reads TGTGCCAGCAGTGCGGGACAGGGAGACTACACCTTC. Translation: CASSAGQGDYTF.

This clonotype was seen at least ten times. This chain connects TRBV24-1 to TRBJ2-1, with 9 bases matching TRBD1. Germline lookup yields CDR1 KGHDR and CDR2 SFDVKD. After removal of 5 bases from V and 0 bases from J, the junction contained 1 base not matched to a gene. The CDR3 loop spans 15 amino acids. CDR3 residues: CATSATGGSYNEQFF. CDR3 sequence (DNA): TGTGCCACCAGTGCGACAGGGGGCTCCTACAATGAGCAGTTCTTC.

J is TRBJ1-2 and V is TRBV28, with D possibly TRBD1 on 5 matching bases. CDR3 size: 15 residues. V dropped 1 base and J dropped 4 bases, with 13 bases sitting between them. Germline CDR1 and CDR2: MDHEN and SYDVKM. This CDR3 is CASSLLRGVLYGYTF. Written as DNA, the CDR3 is TGTGCCAGCAGTTTATTAAGGGGAGTCCTCTATGGCTACACCTTC.

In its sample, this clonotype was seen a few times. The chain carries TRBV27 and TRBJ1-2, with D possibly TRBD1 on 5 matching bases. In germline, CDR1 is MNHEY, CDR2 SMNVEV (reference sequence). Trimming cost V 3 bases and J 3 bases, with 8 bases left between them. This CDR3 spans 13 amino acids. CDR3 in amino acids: CASSFGRDYGYTF. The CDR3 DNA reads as TGTGCCAGCAGTTTTGGCAGGGACTATGGCTACACCTTC.

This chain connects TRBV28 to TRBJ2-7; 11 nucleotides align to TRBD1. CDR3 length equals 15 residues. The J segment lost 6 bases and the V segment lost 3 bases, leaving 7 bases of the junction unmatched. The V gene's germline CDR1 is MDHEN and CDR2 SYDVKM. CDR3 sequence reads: CASSFSPGTGGEQYF. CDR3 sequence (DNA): TGTGCCAGCAGTTTTTCTCCCGGGACAGGGGGCGAGCAGTACTTC.

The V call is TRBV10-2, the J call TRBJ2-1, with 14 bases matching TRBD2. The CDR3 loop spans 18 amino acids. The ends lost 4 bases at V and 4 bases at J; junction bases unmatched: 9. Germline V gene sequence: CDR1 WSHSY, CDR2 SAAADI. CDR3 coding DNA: TGCGCCAGCAGTGGAGGACTAGCGGGAGGTCCTACTTACAATGAGCAGTTCTTC. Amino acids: CASSGGLAGGPTYNEQFF.

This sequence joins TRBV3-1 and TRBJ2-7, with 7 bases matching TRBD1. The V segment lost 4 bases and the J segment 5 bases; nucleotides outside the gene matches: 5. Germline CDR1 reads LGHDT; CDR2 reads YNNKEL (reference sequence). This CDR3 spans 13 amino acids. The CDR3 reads CASSPTDRDEQYF. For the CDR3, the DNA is TGTGCCAGCAGCCCTACCGACAGGGACGAGCAGTACTTC.

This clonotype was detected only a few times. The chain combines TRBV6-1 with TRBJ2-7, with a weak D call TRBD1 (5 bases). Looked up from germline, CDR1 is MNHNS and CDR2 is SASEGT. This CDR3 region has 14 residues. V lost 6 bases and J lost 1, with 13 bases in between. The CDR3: CASRRTLLSYEQYF. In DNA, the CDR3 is TGTGCCAGCAGACGGACACTTTTGTCCTACGAGCAGTACTTC.

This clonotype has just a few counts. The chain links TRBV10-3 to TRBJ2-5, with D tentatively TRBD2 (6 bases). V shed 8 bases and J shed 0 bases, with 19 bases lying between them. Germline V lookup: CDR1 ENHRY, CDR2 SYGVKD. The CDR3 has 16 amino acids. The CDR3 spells CAIGERPSAHQETQYF. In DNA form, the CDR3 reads TGTGCCATCGGGGAAAGGCCTAGCGCCCACCAAGAGACCCAGTACTTC.

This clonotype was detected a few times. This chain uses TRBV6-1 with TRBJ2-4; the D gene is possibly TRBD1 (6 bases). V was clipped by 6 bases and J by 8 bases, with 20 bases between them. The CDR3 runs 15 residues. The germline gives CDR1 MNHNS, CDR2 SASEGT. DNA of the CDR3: TGTGCCAGCAGCCACCAATCAGGGGCGCAGGACATTCAGTACTTC. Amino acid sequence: CASSHQSGAQDIQYF.

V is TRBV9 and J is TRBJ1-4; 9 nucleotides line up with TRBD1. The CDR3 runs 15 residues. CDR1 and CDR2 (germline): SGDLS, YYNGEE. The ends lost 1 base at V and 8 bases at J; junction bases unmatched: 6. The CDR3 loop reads CASSVSGTGREKLFF. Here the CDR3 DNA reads TGTGCCAGCAGCGTATCCGGGACAGGGAGGGAAAAACTGTTTTTT.

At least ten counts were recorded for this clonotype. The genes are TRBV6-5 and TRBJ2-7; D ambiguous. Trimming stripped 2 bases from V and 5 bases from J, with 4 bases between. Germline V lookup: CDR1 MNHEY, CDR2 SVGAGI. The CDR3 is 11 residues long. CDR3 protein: CASSYGHEQYF. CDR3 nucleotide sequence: TGTGCCAGCAGTTACGGCCACGAGCAGTACTTC.

CDR3 region: CASSERDRAYEQYF. In nucleotides, the CDR3 is TGTGCCAGCAGTGAACGGGACAGGGCCTACGAGCAGTACTTC. The chain has TRBV2 and TRBJ2-7, with 9 nucleotides matching TRBD1. CDR1 is SNHLY, CDR2 FYNNEI, per germline. J gave up 2 bases and V 2 bases, and 1 base lay outside the gene matches. CDR3 length equals 14 residues.

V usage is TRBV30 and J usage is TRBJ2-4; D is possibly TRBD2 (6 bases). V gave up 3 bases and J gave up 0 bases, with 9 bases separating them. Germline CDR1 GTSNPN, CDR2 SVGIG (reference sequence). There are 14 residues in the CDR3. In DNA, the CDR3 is TGTGCCTGGAGGTCGGGACTAGCCAAAAACATTCAGTACTTC. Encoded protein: CAWRSGLAKNIQYF.

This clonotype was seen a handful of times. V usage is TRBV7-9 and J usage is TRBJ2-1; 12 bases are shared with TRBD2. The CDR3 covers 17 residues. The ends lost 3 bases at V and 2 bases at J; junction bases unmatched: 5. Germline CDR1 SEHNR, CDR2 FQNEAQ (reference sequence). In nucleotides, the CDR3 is TGTGCCAGCAGCTTTCTAGCGGGAGGGCCTCCCTACAATGAGCAGTTCTTC. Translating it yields CASSFLAGGPPYNEQFF. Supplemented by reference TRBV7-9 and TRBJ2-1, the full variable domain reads DTGVSQNPRHKITKRGQNVTFRCDPISEHNRLYWYRQTLGQGPEFLTYFQNEAQLEKSRLLSDRFSAERPKGSFSTLEIQRTEQGDSAMYLCASSFLAGGPPYNEQFFGPGTRLTVL.

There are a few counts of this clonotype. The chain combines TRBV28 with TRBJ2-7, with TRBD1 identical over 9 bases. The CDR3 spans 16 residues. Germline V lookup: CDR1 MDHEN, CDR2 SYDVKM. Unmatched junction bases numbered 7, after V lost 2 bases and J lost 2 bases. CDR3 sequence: CASSLGQGRIAYEQYF. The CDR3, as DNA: TGTGCCAGCAGTTTAGGACAGGGGAGGATCGCCTACGAGCAGTACTTC. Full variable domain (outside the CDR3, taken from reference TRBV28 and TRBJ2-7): DVKVTQSSRYLVKRTGEKVFLECVQDMDHENMFWYRQDPGLGLRLIYFSYDVKMKEKGDIPEGYSVSREKKERFSLILESASTNQTSMYLCASSLGQGRIAYEQYFGPGTRLTVT.

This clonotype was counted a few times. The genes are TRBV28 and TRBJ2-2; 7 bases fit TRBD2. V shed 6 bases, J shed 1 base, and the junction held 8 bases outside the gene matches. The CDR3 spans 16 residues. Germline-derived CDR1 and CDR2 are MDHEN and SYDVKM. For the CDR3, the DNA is TGTGCCAGCAGGACCCCATGGGGGGGGAACACCGGGGAGCTGTTTTTT. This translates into CASRTPWGGNTGELFF. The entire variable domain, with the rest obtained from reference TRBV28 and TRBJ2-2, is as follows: DVKVTQSSRYLVKRTGEKVFLECVQDMDHENMFWYRQDPGLGLRLIYFSYDVKMKEKGDIPEGYSVSREKKERFSLILESASTNQTSMYLCASRTPWGGNTGELFFGEGSRLTVL.

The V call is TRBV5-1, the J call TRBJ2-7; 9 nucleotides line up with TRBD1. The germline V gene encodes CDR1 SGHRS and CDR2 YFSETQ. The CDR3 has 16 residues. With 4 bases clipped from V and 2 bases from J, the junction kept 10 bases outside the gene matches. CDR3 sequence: CASSQTGTGFPYEQYF. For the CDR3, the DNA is TGCGCCAGCAGCCAAACCGGGACAGGGTTTCCCTACGAGCAGTACTTC.

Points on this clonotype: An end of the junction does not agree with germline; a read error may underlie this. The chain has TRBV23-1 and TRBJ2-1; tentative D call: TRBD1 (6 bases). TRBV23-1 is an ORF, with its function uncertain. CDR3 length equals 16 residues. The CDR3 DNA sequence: TGCGCCAGCAGCCAATCGCAGGGGAGCTCCTACAATGAGCAGTTCTTC. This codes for CASSQSQGSSYNEQFF.

The CDR3 DNA sequence: TGCAGTGCTAGAGGGCAGGGGCTCTACGAGCAGTACTTC. The encoded protein is CSARGQGLYEQYF. The rearrangement joins TRBV20-1 to TRBJ2-7, with a tentative D call TRBD1 (6 bases). The CDR3 consists of 13 residues. Deletions cut 1 base from V and 3 bases from J, with 10 bases between. Germline V gene sequence: CDR1 DFQATT, CDR2 SNEGSKA (reference sequence).

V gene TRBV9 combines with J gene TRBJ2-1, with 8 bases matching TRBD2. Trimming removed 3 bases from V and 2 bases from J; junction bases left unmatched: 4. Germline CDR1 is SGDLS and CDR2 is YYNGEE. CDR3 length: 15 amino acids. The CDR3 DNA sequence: TGTGCCAGCAGCGCTAGCGGGCACGCCTACAATGAGCAGTTCTTC. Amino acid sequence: CASSASGHAYNEQFF.

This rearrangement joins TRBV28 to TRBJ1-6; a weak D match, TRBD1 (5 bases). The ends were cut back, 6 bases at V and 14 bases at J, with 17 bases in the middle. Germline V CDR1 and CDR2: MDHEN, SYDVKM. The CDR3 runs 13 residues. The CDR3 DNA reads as TGTGCCAGCAGAGGGACCGACTTTTCGTCCCTCCACTTT. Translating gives CASRGTDFSSLHF.

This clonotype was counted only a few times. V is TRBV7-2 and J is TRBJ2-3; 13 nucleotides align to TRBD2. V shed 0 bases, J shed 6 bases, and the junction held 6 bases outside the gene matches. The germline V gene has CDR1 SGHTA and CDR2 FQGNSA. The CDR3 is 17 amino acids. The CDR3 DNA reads TGTGCCAGCAGCTTAGCTCTAACTAGCGGGAGGGCGGATACGCAGTATTTT. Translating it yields CASSLALTSGRADTQYF.

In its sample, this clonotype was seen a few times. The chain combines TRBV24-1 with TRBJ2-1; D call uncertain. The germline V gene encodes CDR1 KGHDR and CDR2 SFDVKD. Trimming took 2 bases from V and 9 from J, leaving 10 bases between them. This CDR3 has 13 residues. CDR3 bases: TGTGCCACCAGTGATTGGAACAACAGTGAGCAGTTCTTC. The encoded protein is CATSDWNNSEQFF.